This TCR beta chain was profiled in a study of monozygotic twins with inflammatory bowel disease. For each CDR3 protein, TCRdb gives one entry from its re-call of the 5' RACE reads, without DNA. Its table lists 190,000 or so distinct CDR3 sequences. The CDR3 extends over 14 amino acids. Sequences were obtained from blood. This sequence joins TRBV12-3 or TRBV12-4 and TRBJ2-5; with no DNA, the TCRdb D assignment of TRBD2 cannot be verified. The receptor comes from a human donor with ulcerative colitis or Crohn's disease, or a healthy co-twin of an affected twin (not recorded which). CDR3 loop: CASSPLRRFGTQYF.